This T cell receptor beta chain was sequenced for a study of T cell clonality in common variable immunodeficiency. Here immunoSEQ multiplex PCR was the method, and the copy in TCRdb shows in-frame clones only, minus some. This sample has about 52,000 clones, each found more than once. The V gene's germline CDR1 is SGHNT and CDR2 YYREEE (reference sequence). Losses at the gene ends were 4 bases for V and 1 base for J; bases not matched to a gene: 1. The CDR3 runs 14 residues. This clone was seen at least ten times. The read ends 3 residues before the CDR3 terminus; that terminus is restored from the germline J gene.

The V and J genes are TRBV5-4 and TRBJ2-2, with 7 nucleotides matching TRBD2. Sequencing was carried out using peripheral blood mononuclear cells. The receptor comes from a person aged 18-69 years in good health. Incomplete CDR3 DNA: TGTGCCAGCAGCCCTAGCGGGAACACCGGGGAG. It codes for CASSPSGNTGE. The full CDR3 reads CASSPSGNTGELFF.